Each of the 20 T cell receptor beta chains below was sequenced from the same sample in a study of Graves' ophthalmopathy and Graves' hyperthyroidism. RNA transcripts served as template for amplifying TCR beta CDR3 sequences. The first round was an RT-PCR with HTBI primers, and the second round was a multiplex PCR. Using its own MiXCR run on the multiplex PCR reads, TCRdb lists one record per CDR3 protein. The data show roughly 160,000 distinct CDR3 sequences, roughly two fifths seen once. Sequenced: peripheral blood. These receptor sequences come from a man younger than 40 with Graves' ophthalmopathy.

The V call is TRBV28, the J call TRBJ2-5, with 8 nucleotides matching TRBD1. Germline V gene data show CDR1 as MDHEN and CDR2 as SYDVKM. V was pared by 3 bases and J by 5 bases, with 8 bases of the junction left unmatched. CDR3 length: 15 residues. The CDR3 sequence is CASSFLQGAQETQYF. CDR3 nucleotide sequence: TGTGCCAGCAGTTTTCTTCAGGGGGCGCAGGAGACCCAGTACTTC. The variable domain in full, completed from reference TRBV28 and TRBJ2-5, reads DVKVTQSSRYLVKRTGEKVFLECVQDMDHENMFWYRQDPGLGLRLIYFSYDVKMKEKGDIPEGYSVSREKKERFSLILESASTNQTSMYLCASSFLQGAQETQYFGPGTRLLVL.

This clonotype has at least ten counts. The chain recombines TRBV10-3 with TRBJ2-7; 8 bases agree with TRBD2. There are 15 residues in the CDR3. The V and J ends lost 4 bases and 7 bases, in that order; junction bases with no gene match: 12. Germline-derived CDR1 and CDR2 are ENHRY and SYGVKD. Written as DNA, the CDR3 is TGTGCCATCAGTGTCGATAGCGGGAATATGCGGGAGCAGTACTTC. It codes for CAISVDSGNMREQYF.

This clonotype has a count of ten or more. The V gene is TRBV30, the J gene TRBJ2-7; unclear D gene. V dropped 5 bases and J dropped 1 base, with 9 bases sitting between them. Per germline, CDR1 GTSNPN and CDR2 SVGIG (reference sequence). CDR3 length: 12 residues. CDR3 protein: CAWETGSYEQYF. In DNA form, the CDR3 reads TGTGCCTGGGAAACTGGATCCTACGAGCAGTACTTC.

At least ten counts were recorded for this clonotype. The gene calls are TRBV30 and TRBJ1-1; 7 bases align to TRBD1. V was clipped by 3 bases and J by 6 bases; unmatched bases: 7. Germline CDR1 reads GTSNPN; CDR2 reads SVGIG (reference sequence). The CDR3 has 13 residues. The CDR3 sequence is CAWRRQGRSEAFF. Here the CDR3 DNA reads TGTGCCTGGAGAAGACAGGGACGGTCTGAAGCTTTCTTT.

The chain links TRBV27 to TRBJ2-7; D possibly corresponds to TRBD1 (6 bases). Per the germline V gene, CDR1 is MNHEY and CDR2 is SMNVEV (reference sequence). V lost 3 bases and J 6 bases, leaving 12 bases between the germline ends. This CDR3 comprises 13 residues. As DNA, the CDR3 is TGTGCCAGCAGTTTCACCACAGGGCCCGAGCAGTACTTC. Its protein product is CASSFTTGPEQYF.

This clonotype was observed at least ten times. The V call is TRBV27, the J call TRBJ2-7; the match to TRBD2 covers 11 bases. The germline V gene has CDR1 MNHEY and CDR2 SMNVEV (reference sequence). This CDR3 contains 11 residues. With V trimmed by 7 bases and J by 13 bases, 6 bases remained unmatched. In nucleotides, the CDR3 is TGTGCCAGCACCTCGCTAGCGGGAGGCTACTTC. Translated: CASTSLAGGYF.

V gene TRBV6-5 combines with J gene TRBJ2-7; TRBD2 aligns across 12 bases. Germline CDR1 reads MNHEY; CDR2 reads SVGAGI. CDR3 length equals 16 residues. V lost 4 bases and J lost 5; bases outside the gene matches: 9. The DNA of the CDR3 is TGTGCCAGCAGTTCCCGACTAGCGGGAGATCTCCACGAGCAGTACTTC. Protein product: CASSSRLAGDLHEQYF.

This chain connects TRBV7-2 to TRBJ2-7, with 11 bases that match TRBD1. After removal of 5 bases from V and 6 bases from J, the junction contained 6 bases not matched to a gene. There are 14 residues in the CDR3. In germline, CDR1 is SGHTA, CDR2 FQGNSA. The CDR3, as DNA: TGTGCCAGCAGCCCGACCGGGACAGGGGGCGAGCAGTACTTC. It is translated as CASSPTGTGGEQYF.

The genes are TRBV6-1 and TRBJ1-6, with 7 bases lining up with TRBD1. CDR3 length: 16 residues. Germline assignment: CDR1 MNHNS and CDR2 SASEGT. V lost 5 bases to trimming and J lost 7 bases; unmatched junction nucleotides: 11. This CDR3 reads CASSLKTGSGNSPLHF. In nucleotides, the CDR3 is TGTGCCAGCAGTCTCAAGACAGGGTCAGGAAATTCACCCCTCCACTTT.

In this sample, this clonotype turned up a few times. CDR3 coding DNA: TGTGCCAGCAACGGCCCCTCAGGATCGCAGTACTTC. Protein product: CASNGPSGSQYF. The chain has TRBV6-1 and TRBJ2-7; D unresolved. Trimming shortened V by 7 bases and J by 9 bases, and 16 bases separated the two germline ends. The CDR3 is 12 amino acids. Germline CDR1 is MNHNS and CDR2 is SASEGT.

This clonotype was recorded at least ten times. This chain links TRBV12-5 with TRBJ2-2, with TRBD2 matching 9 bases. Per the germline V gene, CDR1 is LGHNT and CDR2 is FRNRAP. This CDR3 has 16 residues. V trimming: 6 bases; J trimming: 6 bases; junction bases outside the gene matches: 11. The CDR3 bases are TGTGCTAGTGGCACGGGCGGGAGGGCTGTGGCCGGGGAGCTGTTTTTT. Amino acid sequence: CASGTGGRAVAGELFF.

This clonotype was observed many times. V is TRBV12-3 or TRBV12-4 and J is TRBJ1-5; 7 bases line up with TRBD1. The CDR3 has 14 residues. Trimming removed 5 bases from V and 3 bases from J; junction bases left unmatched: 4. The CDR3 region is CASSQGQYNQPQHF. The CDR3 DNA sequence: TGTGCCAGCAGTCAGGGACAGTACAATCAGCCCCAGCATTTT.

This clonotype occurred many times. In DNA form, the CDR3 reads TGTGCCAGCAGCCGTACAGGGGGCCAAGAGACCCAGTACTTC. Encoded protein: CASSRTGGQETQYF. The rearrangement links TRBV12-3 or TRBV12-4 to TRBJ2-5; 8 nucleotides line up with TRBD1. V lost 6 bases to trimming and J lost 1 base; unmatched junction nucleotides: 4. The CDR3 is 14 amino acids.

This clonotype was seen repeatedly, ten times or more. This rearrangement joins TRBV12-3 or TRBV12-4 to TRBJ2-7; a weak D match, TRBD2 (5 bases). The V and J ends lost 5 bases and 6 bases respectively, with 20 bases between them. The CDR3 has 15 residues. CDR3 protein: CASSTSTRKFVEQYF. In DNA, the CDR3 is TGTGCCAGCAGTACTTCTACTAGAAAGTTTGTCGAGCAGTACTTC.

The gene calls are TRBV20-1 and TRBJ2-7; 11 nucleotides match TRBD1. Losses at the gene ends were 3 bases for V and 3 bases for J; bases not matched to a gene: 1. Germline V CDR1 and CDR2: DFQATT, SNEGSKA (reference sequence). This CDR3 has 13 amino acids. The CDR3 DNA reads TGCAGTGCTAGCGGGACAGGGGGCTACGAGCAGTACTTC. Translated, it gives CSASGTGGYEQYF.

The V gene is TRBV6-1, the J gene TRBJ2-7; 7 bases line up with TRBD2. V dropped 1 base and J dropped 4; count of bases not matched to a gene: 7. Per the germline V gene, CDR1 is MNHNS and CDR2 is SASEGT. There are 15 residues in the CDR3. The CDR3 region has the DNA TGTGCCAGCAGTGAAGGCCTAGCGGACGGGTACGAGCAGTACTTC. This translates into CASSEGLADGYEQYF.

This chain uses TRBV6-1 with TRBJ2-7, with D tentatively TRBD1 (6 bases). The CDR3 is made up of 14 amino acids. From germline, CDR1 is MNHNS and CDR2 SASEGT. V lost 6 bases and J 0 bases, leaving 12 bases between the germline ends. The CDR3 DNA reads as TGTGCCAGCAGCCCCGGACAGCACTCCTACGAGCAGTACTTC. Its translation: CASSPGQHSYEQYF.

The chain employs TRBV28 and TRBJ1-5; a possible D gene is TRBD1 (5 bases). This CDR3 has 13 residues. Trimming cost V 8 bases and J 4 bases, with 12 bases left between them. Germline V CDR1 and CDR2: MDHEN, SYDVKM. In nucleotides, the CDR3 is TGTGCCAGCGAGGGACGGAAGAATCAGCCCCAGCATTTT. Amino acids: CASEGRKNQPQHF.

The V call is TRBV6-2 or TRBV6-3, the J call TRBJ1-1; 7 positions match TRBD1. Germline trimming cut 6 bases from V and 6 bases from J; bases unmatched to any gene: 16. Germline-derived CDR1 and CDR2 are MNHEY and SVGEGT. The CDR3 runs 16 residues. CDR3 DNA sequence: TGTGCCAGCAGCCCTACCCCAGGGGGTGGGAGCGCTGAAGCTTTCTTT. It yields the protein CASSPTPGGGSAEAFF.

The chain couples TRBV7-2 to TRBJ1-1, with a weak D call TRBD1 (5 bases). Germline assignment: CDR1 SGHTA and CDR2 FQGNSA. The germline V and J ends were trimmed by 5 bases and 3 bases, with 10 bases remaining between them. CDR3 length equals 13 residues. The CDR3 DNA is TGTGCCAGCAGCCCCCCAGGGTACACTGAAGCTTTCTTT. It is translated as CASSPPGYTEAFF.